This is a list of T cell receptor beta chains from one sample in a study of blood T cell repertoires in COVID-19. Here immunoSEQ multiplex PCR was the method, and the copy in TCRdb shows in-frame clones only, minus some. In the table there are some 150,000 clones, roughly 90% of which are singletons. The sequencing input was peripheral blood. The receptors stem from a man aged 50 to 59 with active or convalescent COVID-19. Both conserved end residues are part of each CDR3. Fields, in order: D gene, J gene, clone size, CDR3 length, V gene, CDR3 protein, CDR3 DNA. A D gene is named only where the DNA matches it firmly. A clone size is listed for some rows: how often the clone was seen (once, few, many), or a class if it is expanded.

>TRBD2|TRBJ2-7|NA|15|TRBV10-2
CASSGRAGGAYEQYF
TGCGCCAGCAGTGGGCGGGCGGGAGGTGCCTACGAGCAGTACTTC
>NA|TRBJ1-4|NA|14|TRBV28
CASSQVATNEKLFF
TGTGCCAGCAGCCAGGTTGCAACTAATGAAAAACTGTTTTTT
>NA|TRBJ1-5|NA|15|TRBV19
CASSGQTGHNQPQHF
TGTGCCAGTAGTGGACAAACAGGGCACAATCAGCCCCAGCATTTT
>TRBD2|TRBJ2-1|NA|19|TRBV7-8
CASSLSGTSGRSSYNEQFF
TGTGCCAGCAGCTTATCCGGGACTAGCGGGCGCAGCTCCTACAATGAGCAGTTCTTC
>TRBD2|TRBJ2-1|once|15|TRBV3-1/TRBV3-2
CASSGGLAGANEQFF
TGTGCCAGCAGCGGAGGACTAGCGGGAGCCAATGAGCAGTTCTTC
>NA|TRBJ2-1|NA|11|TRBV3-1/TRBV3-2
CASSSYNEQFF
TGTGCCAGCAGCTCATACAATGAGCAGTTCTTC
>NA|TRBJ1-5|NA|14|TRBV30
CAWSRGSSNQPQHF
TGTGCCTGGAGTCGGGGTTCGAGCAATCAGCCCCAGCATTTT
>NA|TRBJ2-3|NA|15|TRBV5-4
CASSLGTWGTDTQYF
TGTGCCAGCAGCTTGGGGACTTGGGGCACAGATACGCAGTATTTT
>NA|TRBJ1-1|NA|14|TRBV5-1
CASSSQGGGTEAFF
TGCGCCAGCAGCTCCCAGGGCGGGGGCACTGAAGCTTTCTTT
>NA|TRBJ1-1|NA|14|TRBV9
CASSAGLFDTEAFF
TGTGCCAGCAGCGCCGGACTTTTCGACACTGAAGCTTTCTTT
>TRBD1|TRBJ1-2|NA|14|TRBV6-6
CASSYRQGGYGYTF
TGTGCCAGCAGTTACCGACAGGGGGGCTATGGCTACACCTTC
>NA|TRBJ2-1|NA|15|TRBV6-2/TRBV6-3
CASSYSRGIYNEQFF
TGTGCCAGCAGTTACTCGCGGGGAATCTACAATGAGCAGTTCTTC
>NA|TRBJ1-3|NA|15|TRBV6-5
CASSYTQGFGNTIYF
TGTGCCAGCAGTTACACACAGGGTTTCGGAAACACCATATATTTT
>NA|TRBJ1-3|NA|16|TRBV4-2
CASSHNRQGAGNTIYF
TGTGCCAGCAGCCATAATCGGCAGGGTGCTGGAAACACCATATATTTT
>NA|TRBJ2-7|NA|15|TRBV28
CASSSQGSGSYEQYF
TGTGCCAGCAGTTCCCAGGGGTCGGGGTCCTACGAGCAGTACTTC
>TRBD1|TRBJ2-7|NA|15|TRBV5-8
CASSLDQGATYEQYF
TGTGCCAGCAGCTTGGATCAGGGGGCAACCTACGAGCAGTACTTC
>NA|TRBJ1-6|NA|16|TRBV3-1/TRBV3-2
CASSQDRQGRYSPLHF
TGTGCCAGCAGCCAAGATCGGCAGGGGAGATATTCACCCCTCCACTTT
>NA|TRBJ2-3|NA|12|TRBV29-1
CSVDLSTDTQYF
TGCAGCGTTGATCTAAGCACAGATACGCAGTATTTT
>NA|TRBJ2-7|NA|14|TRBV27
CASSLGHFSYEQYF
TGTGCCAGCAGTTTGGGACACTTCTCCTACGAGCAGTACTTC
>NA|TRBJ2-7|NA|15|TRBV28
CASSLLSGTYYEQYF
TGTGCCAGCAGTTTACTATCCGGGACATACTACGAGCAGTACTTC
>NA|TRBJ1-4|NA|16|TRBV4-1
CASSQRGGTTNEKLFF
TGCGCCAGCAGCCAAAGAGGGGGTACAACTAATGAAAAACTGTTTTTT
>TRBD1|TRBJ2-2|NA|15|TRBV5-1
CASSLGTANTGELFF
TGCGCCAGCAGCCTTGGGACAGCGAACACCGGGGAGCTGTTTTTT
>TRBD1|TRBJ1-5|NA|15|TRBV27
CASSATTGGNQPQHF
TGTGCCAGCAGTGCGACTACAGGGGGCAATCAGCCCCAGCATTTT
>TRBD2|TRBJ2-1|NA|15|TRBV28
CASSLAGGPYNEQFF
TGTGCCAGCAGCCTAGCGGGAGGGCCCTACAATGAGCAGTTCTTC
>NA|TRBJ1-5|NA|16|TRBV28
CASLRMGREGNQPQHF
TGTGCCAGCCTCAGAATGGGGCGGGAGGGCAATCAGCCCCAGCATTTT
>NA|TRBJ2-3|few|15|TRBV15
CATSRGAGQTDTQYF
TGTGCCACCAGCAGGGGGGCAGGGCAAACAGATACGCAGTATTTT
>NA|TRBJ2-1|NA|15|TRBV15
CATSARTAFPNEQFF
TGTGCCACCAGCGCCCGGACAGCCTTCCCCAATGAGCAGTTCTTC
>NA|TRBJ2-3|few|14|TRBV30
CAWSVLGVGDTQYF
TGTGCCTGGAGTGTACTAGGAGTTGGGGATACGCAGTATTTT
>NA|TRBJ2-7|NA|13|TRBV19
CASRGRIFGEQYF
TGTGCCAGTAGGGGGAGGATCTTTGGGGAGCAGTACTTC
>NA|TRBJ2-6|NA|17|TRBV28
CAILRRGGEAGANVLTF
TGTGCCATCCTCCGCAGGGGCGGAGAGGCTGGGGCCAACGTCCTGACTTTC
>TRBD1|TRBJ2-7|NA|15|TRBV2
CASKQDRGPLYEQYF
TGTGCCAGCAAACAAGACAGGGGCCCGCTCTACGAGCAGTACTTC
>NA|TRBJ1-6|NA|15|TRBV7-6
CASSLSGTQNSPLHF
TGTGCCAGCAGCTTATCTGGGACACAGAATTCACCCCTCCACTTT
>NA|TRBJ2-1|once|17|TRBV7-3
CASSLMGRGLPNNEQFF
TGTGCCAGCAGCTTAATGGGTCGAGGCCTACCTAACAATGAGCAGTTCTTC
>TRBD2|TRBJ2-3|once|16|TRBV29-1
CSVERGSGRGPDTQYF
TGCAGCGTTGAACGAGGTAGCGGGAGAGGCCCAGATACGCAGTATTTT
>TRBD2|TRBJ2-1|NA|17|TRBV28
CASFEGAGGVSYNEQFF
TGTGCCAGCTTTGAAGGAGCGGGAGGAGTCTCCTACAATGAGCAGTTCTTC
>NA|TRBJ2-7|NA|15|TRBV5-1
CASSDRAGGAYEQYF
TGCGCCAGCAGCGACCGGGCCGGGGGAGCCTACGAGCAGTACTTC
>TRBD1|TRBJ2-5|NA|15|TRBV11-1
CASSRTLTGEETQYF
TGTGCCAGCAGCCGTACTCTGACAGGGGAAGAGACCCAGTACTTC
>TRBD2|TRBJ2-7|NA|14|TRBV24-1
CATSGVSGSSEQYF
TGTGCCACCAGTGGGGTTAGCGGGAGCTCTGAGCAGTACTTC
>NA|TRBJ2-7|NA|14|TRBV29-1
CSVGQRLSSYEQYF
TGCAGCGTTGGTCAGCGGCTTAGCTCCTACGAGCAGTACTTC
>NA|TRBJ2-1|few|14|TRBV11-2
CASSRRDSRDEQFF
TGTGCCAGCAGCCGCCGGGACTCGAGGGATGAGCAGTTCTTC
>NA|TRBJ1-1|NA|15|TRBV7-8
CASSLVGSKGTEAFF
TGTGCCAGCAGCTTAGTGGGCAGCAAGGGGACTGAAGCTTTCTTT
>TRBD1|TRBJ2-3|NA|14|TRBV6-2/TRBV6-3
CASTPGQLTDTQYF
TGTGCCAGCACCCCGGGACAGCTCACAGATACGCAGTATTTT
>TRBD1|TRBJ2-7|once|13|TRBV5-6
CASSDRVPYEQYF
TGTGCCAGCAGCGACAGGGTTCCCTACGAGCAGTACTTC